This T cell receptor (beta chain) derives from a study of cytomegalovirus exposure and HLA in healthy donors. Overall study context: Within an early data release were 80 million to 90 million unique TCRs drawn from HLA-typed donors.

Regarding this clone: Its matching antigen is unknown.

PCR used 60 Vbeta primers and 13 Jbeta primers. TCRdb keeps only in-frame clones here, not all; method: immunoSEQ multiplex PCR. The data contain 85,000 to 100,000 clones, about 89% of them singletons. The germline gives CDR1 GTSNPN, CDR2 SVGIG (reference sequence). This CDR3 is 13 amino acids long. Deletions cut 0 bases from V and 5 bases from J, with 11 bases between. General observations from the study: A later analysis reportedly found that, within productive TCRs, an Asian-associated ancestry cluster had fewer N-insertions than the mean observed across the roughly 700 donors. Several of the most significant clusters appeared, in a later analysis, to be linked to common viral pathogens. Published work reported that the classifier diagnosed cytomegalovirus status with high specificity and sensitivity.

Sequencing used PBMCs. The receptor comes from a man aged 25-45 years in good health and CMV-seropositive. The gene calls are TRBV30 and TRBJ2-7; the D is unclear. CDR3: CAWSVPGFHEQYF. The CDR3 DNA follows: TGTGCCTGGAGTGTACCCGGGTTCCACGAGCAGTACTTC.